This T cell receptor beta chain was observed in a study of cytomegalovirus exposure and HLA in healthy donors. For the study at large: Unique TCR beta sequences numbering 95 million to 130 million came from 150 million to 200 million T cells in an earlier analysis.

Points from the study as a whole: Reported performance of the classifier showed diagnosis of cytomegalovirus status with high specificity and sensitivity. Earlier analysis looked at TCR beta V segments, and most were productive about 87% or about 30% of the time.

In this sample, this clone turned up once. The antigen is unknown. Primers for the PCR totalled 60 Vbeta and 13 Jbeta. Sequencing used immunoSEQ multiplex PCR; TCRdb keeps in-frame clones, though not all of them. The data show some 90,000 clones, about 75% seen once. Germline V gives CDR1 MNHEY, CDR2 SMNVEV (reference sequence). Trimming took off 3 bases at V and 5 bases at J, with 16 bases between the two ends. The CDR3 has 15 amino acids. The clonotype originates from a female donor in good health and CMV-seronegative. Material for sequencing was PBMCs. This chain links TRBV27 with TRBJ1-2; D not certain. CDR3 in amino acids: CASSFGDPGGYGYTF. The CDR3 DNA sequence: TGTGCCAGCAGTTTTGGGGATCCGGGAGGGTATGGCTACACCTTC.